The rows below give T cell receptor beta chains drawn from one sample of a study of blood T cells in healthy people across ages. From the 5' RACE reads, TCRdb called clonotypes with MiXCR, one entry per CDR3 protein. This sample has approximately 800,000 distinct CDR3 sequences; under 40% occur once, and the top ten carry 10% to 15%. Sample: blood. The source is a man aged 18 to 29 in good health. CDR3s include the opening cysteine and the closing phenylalanine or tryptophan. A D gene is named only where the DNA matches it firmly. Size tells how often a clone was seen (once, few, many) or the class of an expanded clone, and some rows leave it out.

size	D	J	V	DNA	CDR3
.	TRBD1	TRBJ2-7	TRBV4-3	TGCGCCAGCAGCCAAGGCGTCGGGACAGCCTCTGAGCAGTACTTC	CASSQGVGTASEQYF
.	.	TRBJ1-5	TRBV6-6	TGTGCCAGCACCTCAAGAAGAGATCAGCCCCAGCATTTT	CASTSRRDQPQHF
.	.	TRBJ1-2	TRBV6-1	TGTGCCAGCAAGGACGGGGGTACCGGGGTTAATGGCTACACCTTC	CASKDGGTGVNGYTF
few	.	TRBJ1-2	TRBV7-9	TGTGCCAGCAGCTTAGGACACAGTACAAACTATGGCTACACCTTC	CASSLGHSTNYGYTF
many	TRBD1	TRBJ1-5	TRBV6-5	TGTGCCAGCAGTGGGACAGGGGTGCAGCCCCAGCATTTT	CASSGTGVQPQHF
.	.	TRBJ1-5	TRBV20-1	TGCAGTGCTAGGGGCAGGGCCCTTAATCAGCCCCAGCATTTT	CSARGRALNQPQHF
.	.	TRBJ1-1	TRBV20-1	TGCAGTGCTCGAGGCTCTGGGAACACTGAAGCTTTCTTT	CSARGSGNTEAFF
many	.	TRBJ2-4	TRBV12-3/TRBV12-4	TGTGCCAGCAGTTCAGACAGGAACATTCAGTACTTC	CASSSDRNIQYF
many	TRBD1	TRBJ2-4	TRBV6-1	TGTGCCAGCAGTAGGCCTGACCGGACAGGGCGGTCAGCCAAAAACATTCAGTACTTC	CASSRPDRTGRSAKNIQYF
few	.	TRBJ2-5	TRBV27	TGTGCCAGCAGGTCAGGGAAGACCCAGTACTTC	CASRSGKTQYF